The subject of this entry is one T cell receptor beta chain. The target of this receptor is not known. No per-base quality is available; no much larger clone lies one base away. The entry originates in a study of T-cell memory formation after mild COVID-19 listed by TCRdb under 2021. Regarding the research as a whole: Most TCR sequence clusters were specific to one of the two donors. Longitudinal TCRalpha and TCRbeta repertoire sequencing tracked T-cell clones expanding and contracting after mild COVID-19 in two donors. Two young, previously healthy adult volunteers made up the cohort, one male and one female. Findings and caveats that apply to the study as a whole: Some responding clones were found in pre-infection memory, which suggests that pre-existing cross-reactive memory T cells took part in the SARS-CoV-2 response. Only two mild cases were covered in the study, and larger cohorts including severe cases with pre-infection samples were considered necessary. Contracting CD4+ clones were found mainly in CM and EM memory subsets, while CD8+ clones were enriched in EMRA. SARS-CoV-2 specificity was not confirmed for the second-wave clones peaking on day 37. Balanced CD4/CD8 phenotypes were observed for clones contracting from day 15 to 85, whereas a bias towards CD4+ was observed for a second wave of clones expanding from day 15 to 37.

PBMCs were isolated by Ficoll-Paque density gradient centrifugation. V lost 4 bases and J lost 5 bases, and the count of bases not matched to a germline gene is 9. From the cysteine through the valine, the CDR3 covers 15 amino acids. Only the CDR3 DNA is retained, 45 bases long and in frame from the first base. From the germline V gene, CDR1 is SGHRS and CDR2 is YFSETQ. The reads were generated on an Illumina NovaSeq 6000. Using 5'RACE with constant-segment primers, TCRalpha and TCRbeta cDNA libraries were constructed, with sample barcodes and unique molecular identifiers added in the process. Trizol reagent was used to extract RNA from every sample. Amplification of the libraries took two PCR steps, and the second step added a second sample barcode plus Illumina TruSeq adapters. Sequencing of the libraries was done on an Illumina NovaSeq, producing 2 x 150 bp paired-end reads. In the paper's pipeline: Demultiplexing of reads and collapsing into UMI-guided consensus sequences were performed with migec v1.2.7. Using mixcr v2.1.11, the UMI consensuses were aligned to TRA and TRB V and J templates and assembled into clonotypes. A clonotype was counted as expanded or contracted only when both edgeR and NoisET called the clonotype significant, with the noise models trained on biological replicates. edgeR calls used a false discovery rate-adjusted p below 0.01 and a log2 fold-change threshold of 1. As an exploratory analysis of dynamics, max-normalized trajectories of the 1000 most abundant clonotypes were examined with PCA combined with hierarchical clustering. Separately sequenced CD4+ and CD8+ repertoires were used to assign a CD4 or CD8 phenotype to each responding clone. TCRdb passed the public sequencing reads through fastp at Q25 and MiXCR, retaining productive beta sequences. Records with the same CDR3 protein are collapsed into one entry carrying the most frequent genes and DNA. The authors' filters were not applied to this entry. Recorded for this sample are around 49,000 distinct CDR3 sequences; roughly a quarter of them occurred a single time. The ten largest clones represent 35% to 50% of the sample.

In this chain, TRBV5-1 is recombined with TRBJ2-7; 10 nucleotides in the junction match TRBD1. This TCR came from a man in his late teens or twenties who had mild COVID-19 (a few samples of this study predate the infection). The sample titles of this study are shuffled in the database, so cell type and time point are left out; the donor was told from shared clones. What was sequenced was PBMCs or a T cell subset sorted from them (not recorded which). The nucleotide sequence reads as follows: TGCGCCAGCAGCACCCGGGACAGGGGTCCCAACGAGCAGTACGTC. This gives the protein CASSTRDRGPNEQYV.